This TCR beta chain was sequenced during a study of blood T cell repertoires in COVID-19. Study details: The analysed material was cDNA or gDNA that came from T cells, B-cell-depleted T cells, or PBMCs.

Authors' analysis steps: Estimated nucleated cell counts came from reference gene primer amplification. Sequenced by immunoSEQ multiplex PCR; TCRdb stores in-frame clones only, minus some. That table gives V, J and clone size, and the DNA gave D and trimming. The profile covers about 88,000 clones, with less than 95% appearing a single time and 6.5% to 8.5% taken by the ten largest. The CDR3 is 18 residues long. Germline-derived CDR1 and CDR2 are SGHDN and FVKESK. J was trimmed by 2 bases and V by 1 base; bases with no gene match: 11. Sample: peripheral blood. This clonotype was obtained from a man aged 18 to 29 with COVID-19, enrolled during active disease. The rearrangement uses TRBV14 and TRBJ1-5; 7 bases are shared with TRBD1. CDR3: CASSQVVRDTGGNQPQHF. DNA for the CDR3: TGTGCCAGCAGCCAAGTTGTCCGGGACACAGGGGGCAATCAGCCCCAGCATTTT. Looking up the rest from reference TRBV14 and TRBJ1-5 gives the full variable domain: EAGVTQFPSHSVIEKGQTVTLRCDPISGHDNLYWYRRVMGKEIKFLLHFVKESKQDESGMPNNRFLAERTGGTYSTLKVQPAELEDSGVYFCASSQVVRDTGGNQPQHFGDGTRLSIL.